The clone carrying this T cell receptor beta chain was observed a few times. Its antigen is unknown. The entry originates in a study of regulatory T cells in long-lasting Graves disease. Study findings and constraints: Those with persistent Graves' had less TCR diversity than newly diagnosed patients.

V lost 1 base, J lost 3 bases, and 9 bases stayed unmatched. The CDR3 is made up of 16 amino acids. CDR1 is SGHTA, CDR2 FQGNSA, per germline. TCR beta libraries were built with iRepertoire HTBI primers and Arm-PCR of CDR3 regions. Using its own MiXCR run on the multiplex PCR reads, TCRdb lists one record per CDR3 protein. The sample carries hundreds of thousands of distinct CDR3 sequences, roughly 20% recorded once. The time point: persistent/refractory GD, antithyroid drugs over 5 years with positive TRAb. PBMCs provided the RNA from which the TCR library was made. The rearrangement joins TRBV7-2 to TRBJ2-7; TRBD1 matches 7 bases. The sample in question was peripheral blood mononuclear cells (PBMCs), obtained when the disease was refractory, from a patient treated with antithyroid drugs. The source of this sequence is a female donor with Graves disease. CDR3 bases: TGTGCCAGCAGCTTAGGGGGGTGGGGGACAGACTACGAGCAGTACTTC. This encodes CASSLGGWGTDYEQYF.